A single sample is the source of the 8 T cell receptor beta chains below, sequenced in a study of T-cell reconstitution after alpha-beta-depleted transplantation in children. Unique molecular identifiers were built into the TCRbeta library. TCRdb independently ran MiXCR on the PCR reads; one entry per CDR3 protein. The table lists 610,000 or so distinct CDR3 sequences, 20% to 30% of them singletons. The sequencing used PBMCs, collected before TCRalphabeta/CD19-depleted stem cell transplant. These receptors were taken from a boy younger than two with Wiskott-Aldrich syndrome, due to receive a stem cell transplant.

This clonotype came up a few times. This chain joins TRBV11-2 and TRBJ1-2, with D tentatively TRBD1 (5 bases). Germline V lookup: CDR1 SGHAT, CDR2 FQNNGV. V was trimmed by 4 bases and J by 5 bases, leaving 23 bases between them. This CDR3 spans 17 amino acids. CDR3 nucleotide sequence: TGTGCCAGCAGCTCGAGGGGCCCCGGAAGACCGACTTATGGCTACACCTTC. It yields the protein CASSSRGPGRPTYGYTF. The complete variable domain, with remaining parts taken from reference TRBV11-2 and TRBJ1-2, reads EAGVAQSPRYKIIEKRQSVAFWCNPISGHATLYWYQQILGQGPKLLIQFQNNGVVDDSQLPKDRFSAERLKGVDSTLKIQPAKLEDSAVYLCASSSRGPGRPTYGYTFGSGTRLTVV.

This sequence joins TRBV7-2 and TRBJ1-1, with a tentative D call TRBD1 (6 bases). The CDR3 extends over 17 amino acids. CDR1 and CDR2 from the germline V gene are SGHTA and FQGNSA. V lost 3 bases and J 3 bases, leaving 20 bases between the germline ends. The DNA for the CDR3 is TGTGCCAGCAGCTTCGGGACAAGGGGTAAACGGGACACTGAAGCTTTCTTT. Encoded protein: CASSFGTRGKRDTEAFF.

The rearrangement uses TRBV12-3 or TRBV12-4 and TRBJ1-4, with a weak D call TRBD1 (5 bases). This CDR3 has 15 amino acids. V shed 6 bases and J shed 0 bases, with 11 bases lying between them. The CDR3 loop reads CASSRSTATNEKLFF. The CDR3 DNA sequence: TGTGCCAGCAGCCGCTCGACAGCAACTAATGAAAAACTGTTTTTT.

J is TRBJ2-1 and V is TRBV19, with TRBD2 matching over 8 bases. CDR3 length equals 17 residues. In germline, CDR1 is LNHDA, CDR2 SQIVND (reference sequence). The trim removed 3 bases at V and 0 bases at J, leaving 7 bases unmatched. CDR3 nucleotides: TGTGCCAGTAGTATTCCCTCGACTAGCGCCTCCTACAATGAGCAGTTCTTC. This gives the protein CASSIPSTSASYNEQFF.

V is TRBV5-1 and J is TRBJ2-1; TRBD1 might be the D (6 bases). This CDR3 spans 16 amino acids. The ends were cut back, 6 bases at V and 4 bases at J, with 20 bases in the middle. CDR1 is SGHRS and CDR2 is YFSETQ in the germline V gene. CDR3 in amino acids: CASIWDPGQPYNEQFF. Written as DNA, the CDR3 is TGCGCCAGCATCTGGGACCCGGGACAACCTTACAATGAGCAGTTCTTC. Looking up the rest from reference TRBV5-1 and TRBJ2-1 gives the full variable domain: KAGVTQTPRYLIKTRGQQVTLSCSPISGHRSVSWYQQTPGQGLQFLFEYFSETQRNKGNFPGRFSGRQFSNSRSEMNVSTLELGDSALYLCASIWDPGQPYNEQFFGPGTRLTVL.

The table lists this clonotype with a few counts. The chain combines TRBV7-9 with TRBJ1-1; D is possibly TRBD1 (6 bases). The V and J ends lost 5 bases and 10 bases respectively, with 14 bases between them. The length of the CDR3 is 12 residues. Germline CDR1 SEHNR, CDR2 FQNEAQ (reference sequence). The CDR3 DNA follows: TGTGCCAGCAGCGCTACAGGGACGGGAGCTTTCTTT. Its translation is CASSATGTGAFF.

This sequence joins TRBV5-1 and TRBJ2-1; D gene unclear. Between the trimmed V and J ends, which lost 0 bases and 7 bases, there was a span of 8 bases. This CDR3 has 13 residues. Per germline, CDR1 SGHRS and CDR2 YFSETQ. The CDR3: CASSLEAENEQFF. DNA for the CDR3: TGCGCCAGCAGCTTGGAGGCCGAAAATGAGCAGTTCTTC. Drawing the rest from reference TRBV5-1 and TRBJ2-1, the complete variable domain is KAGVTQTPRYLIKTRGQQVTLSCSPISGHRSVSWYQQTPGQGLQFLFEYFSETQRNKGNFPGRFSGRQFSNSRSEMNVSTLELGDSALYLCASSLEAENEQFFGPGTRLTVL.

This clonotype was seen at least ten times. The chain joins TRBV20-1 to TRBJ1-1; D call uncertain. The CDR3 is made up of 12 amino acids. Germline V gives CDR1 DFQATT, CDR2 SNEGSKA (reference sequence). Trimming removed 3 bases at V and 0 bases at J, with 5 bases between. The CDR3 nucleotides are TGCAGTGCTAGGAGAGTGAACACTGAAGCTTTCTTT. It specifies CSARRVNTEAFF.